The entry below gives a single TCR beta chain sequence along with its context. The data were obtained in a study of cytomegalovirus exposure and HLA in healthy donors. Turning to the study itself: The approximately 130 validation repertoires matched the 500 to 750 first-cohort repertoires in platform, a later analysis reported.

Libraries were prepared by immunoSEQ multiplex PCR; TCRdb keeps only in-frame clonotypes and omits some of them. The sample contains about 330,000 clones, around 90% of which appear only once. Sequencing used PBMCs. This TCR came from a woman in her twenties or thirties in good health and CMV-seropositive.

The CDR3 loop reads CAISAASGTGNTEAFF. The CDR3 nucleotides are TGTGCCATCAGTGCCGCTTCTGGGACAGGGAACACTGAAGCTTTCTTT. V usage is TRBV10-3 and J usage is TRBJ1-1; 8 bases match TRBD1. CDR1 is ENHRY and CDR2 is SYGVKD in the germline V gene. V dropped 4 bases and J dropped 1; count of bases not matched to a gene: 8. This CDR3 has 16 residues.